This T cell receptor beta chain was sequenced during a study of CD8 T cells in ankylosing spondylitis. This CDR3 contains 20 residues. On this clonotype: Its matching antigen is unknown.

TCRdb ran MiXCR on the 5' RACE reads and lists one entry per CDR3 protein. The sample has 700,000 to 850,000 distinct CDR3 sequences; about an eighth are singletons. Study-wide results and limits: The authors reported significant enrichment of disease-linked clones in matched ankylosing spondylitis synovial fluid. A motif of eight highly homologous TCR beta variants was seen as apparently characteristic of ankylosing spondylitis blood.

Sequencing used blood, either unsorted or a sorted T cell fraction (not recorded which). This clonotype was obtained from a male donor with ankylosing spondylitis. The gene calls are TRBV21-1 and TRBJ2-1; the table gives TRBD2 as D, unverified against the DNA. TRBV21-1 is labeled a pseudogene. The CDR3 coding sequence is TGTGCCAGCAGCAAAGCTTTGGGACTAGCCGGGAGGAGCTCCTACAATGAGCAGTTCTTC. It yields the protein CASSKALGLAGRSSYNEQFF.